This TCR beta chain is drawn from a study of human T cells and chemical hapten exposure. Trimming shortened V by 1 base and J by 1 base, and 18 bases separated the two germline ends. This CDR3 spans 18 amino acids. The germline V gene has CDR1 KGHSH and CDR2 LQKENI. TCRdb used MiXCR to reprocess the RACE reads, holding one entry per CDR3 protein. Among around 130,000 distinct CDR3 sequences, around 8.2% were seen once, and the ten largest hold roughly 1.8%. Time point defined: healthy volunteer bleed at 2 weeks. The template was total RNA from unfractionated whole blood. This clonotype was seen only a few times.

The receptor comes from a male donor in good health. Some clones in this sample may be carry-over from other donors' samples. The chain employs TRBV18 and TRBJ2-3; perhaps D is TRBD1 or TRBD2 (5 bases each). The sequenced material came from whole blood. The chain's CDR3 is CASSPREWGPKGTDTQYF. The CDR3 region has the DNA TGTGCCAGCTCACCACGGGAGTGGGGCCCCAAGGGCACAGATACGCAGTATTTT. Complete variable domain (other parts from reference TRBV18 and TRBJ2-3): NAGVMQNPRHLVRRRGQEARLRCSPMKGHSHVYWYRQLPEEGLKFMVYLQKENIIDESGMPKERFSAEFPKEGPSILRIQQVVRGDSAAYFCASSPREWGPKGTDTQYFGPGTRLTVL.